Listed here is a single T cell receptor (beta chain). Its antigen is not identified. The data originate from a study of PD-1 blockade in classical Hodgkin lymphoma. Libraries were prepared by immunoSEQ multiplex PCR; TCRdb keeps only in-frame clonotypes and omits some of them. This sample has tens of thousands of clones, with roughly 87% found just once. Germline loops: CDR1 SGHTS, CDR2 YDEGEE. V shed 1 base and J 5 bases; nucleotides not matched to a gene: 4. The length of the CDR3 is 16 residues. Each patient's relapse followed autologous stem cell transplantation, and brentuximab vedotin exposure varied. CD4+ T cells were purified from thawed PBMCs by negative selection. Study outcomes and limitations: The diversity seen at baseline in complete responders resembled that of newly diagnosed patients.

Here the sequenced sample was CD4+ T cells from blood, taken at baseline. The source of this sequence is a human donor with classical Hodgkin lymphoma. The chain carries TRBV5-8 and TRBJ2-1; 12 bases agree with TRBD2. This chain's CDR3 is CASSLRTSGIDNEQFF. The CDR3 nucleotides are TGTGCCAGCAGCTTGAGGACTAGCGGGATCGACAATGAGCAGTTCTTC.